This T cell receptor (beta chain) was found in a study of CD8 T cells in Susac syndrome. Reverse transcription used roughly 0.5 to 1 ug RNA and random hexamers. Multiplex immunoSEQ PCR targeted 54 Vbeta and 13 Jbeta TCR beta segments. TCRdb reprocessed the immunoSEQ multiplex PCR reads with MiXCR, giving one entry per CDR3 protein. The sample comprises around 270,000 distinct CDR3 sequences, 70% to 90% of which are singletons, and more than 0.15% rests with the top ten. CD8+ and CD4+ T cells from blood underwent TCR beta sequencing, which was carried out in a high-throughput format. The authors negatively isolated CD8+ and CD4+ T cells and FACS-enriched TEMRA cells. Sequencing input: CD8+ T cells from PBMCs. The receptor comes from a human donor with multiple sclerosis.

The CDR3 is CASSRVGGSTDTQYF. CDR3 DNA sequence: TGTGCCAGCAGTAGGGTGGGAGGGAGCACAGATACGCAGTATTTT. The chain has TRBV27 and TRBJ2-3, with 7 bases aligning to TRBD2. CDR1 MNHEY and CDR2 SMNVEV come from the germline V gene (reference sequence). V shed 5 bases and J 0 bases; nucleotides not matched to a gene: 5. This CDR3 has 15 amino acids.